The 5 T cell receptor beta chains below come from one sample, sequenced in a study of shared clonotypes between healthy human individuals. Only in-frame clones appear in the TCRdb table, and some are missing; sequencing was by immunoSEQ multiplex PCR. Of fewer than 650,000 clones in the sample, 76% were seen once. The sequencing input was PBMCs. The source is a woman aged 35 to 49 in good health. Some clones in this sample may be carry-over from other donors' samples.

About this clone itself: Additional DNA sequences in this sample encode the identical CDR3. The CDR3 nucleotides are TGTGCCAGCAGCCTACGGGGGCTGAACACCGGGGAGCTGTTTTTT. The encoded protein is CASSLRGLNTGELFF. The chain has TRBV11-2 and TRBJ2-2; the D call may be TRBD1 or TRBD2 (6 bases each). Germline CDR1 is SGHAT and CDR2 is FQNNGV. V was shortened by 5 bases and J by 1 base, with 11 bases between the two germline ends. CDR3 length equals 15 residues.

This chain connects TRBV7-9 to TRBJ2-7, with D unclear. V was trimmed by 1 base and J by 0 bases, leaving 10 bases between them. CDR3 length: 15 amino acids. Germline CDR1 is SEHNR and CDR2 is FQNEAQ (reference sequence). The CDR3 DNA reads as TGTGCCAGCAGCTTAGTCCAGGCCAGCTCCTACGAGCAGTACTTC. The encoded protein is CASSLVQASSYEQYF.

With respect to this clone: A much larger clone differs from this one at a single base, so this may be a read error. Other DNA sequences in the same sample also yield this CDR3. The J gene is TRBJ2-2, the V gene TRBV5-1; D unresolved. Between the trimmed V and J ends, which lost 4 bases and 4 bases, there was a span of 5 bases. Germline lookup yields CDR1 SGHRS and CDR2 YFSETQ. The length of the CDR3 is 12 residues. CDR3 amino acids: CASSEGTGELFF. CDR3 DNA sequence: TGCGCCAGCAGCGAAGGCACCGGGGAGCTGTTTTTT.

The chain employs TRBV9 and TRBJ2-5; D possibly corresponds to TRBD2 (6 bases). The CDR3 runs 15 residues. The V gene lost 0 bases and the J gene lost 4 bases, with 13 bases spanning the gap. Germline V gene sequence: CDR1 SGDLS, CDR2 YYNGEE. The CDR3 DNA reads as TGTGCCAGCAGCGTAGATGTGGGGGGTGGAGAGACCCAGTACTTC. This gives the protein CASSVDVGGGETQYF.

In its sample, this clone was seen once. With only one base between it and a far larger clone, this is likely a read error. It is unclear where the CDR3 begins or ends on the DNA, so no DNA is shown, and the CDR3 is as TCRdb lists it. CDR3: CASSFGRGTGEPFF. V is TRBV11-2 and J is TRBJ2-2; the DNA was not used to check the table's D call, TRBD1. A total of 14 residues make up the CDR3, ends included. Germline V gene lookup returns CDR1 SGHAT and CDR2 FQNNGV.